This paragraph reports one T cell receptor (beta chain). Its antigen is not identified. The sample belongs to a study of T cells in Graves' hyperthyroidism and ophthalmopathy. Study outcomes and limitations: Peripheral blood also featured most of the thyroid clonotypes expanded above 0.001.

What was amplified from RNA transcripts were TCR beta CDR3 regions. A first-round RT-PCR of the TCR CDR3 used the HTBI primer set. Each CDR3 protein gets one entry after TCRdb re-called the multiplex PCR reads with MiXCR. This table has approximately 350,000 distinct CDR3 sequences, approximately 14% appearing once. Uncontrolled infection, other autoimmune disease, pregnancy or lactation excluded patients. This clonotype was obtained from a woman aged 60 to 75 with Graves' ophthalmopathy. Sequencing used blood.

CDR3 amino acids: CASNLAGVYEAQYF. The DNA for the CDR3 is TGTGCCAGCAACCTAGCGGGAGTGTATGAGGCCCAGTACTTC. The V gene is TRBV28, the J gene TRBJ2-5; the match to TRBD2 covers 10 bases. The CDR3 spans 14 residues. Germline CDR1 is MDHEN and CDR2 is SYDVKM. Germline trimming cut 7 bases from V and 9 bases from J; bases unmatched to any gene: 11.